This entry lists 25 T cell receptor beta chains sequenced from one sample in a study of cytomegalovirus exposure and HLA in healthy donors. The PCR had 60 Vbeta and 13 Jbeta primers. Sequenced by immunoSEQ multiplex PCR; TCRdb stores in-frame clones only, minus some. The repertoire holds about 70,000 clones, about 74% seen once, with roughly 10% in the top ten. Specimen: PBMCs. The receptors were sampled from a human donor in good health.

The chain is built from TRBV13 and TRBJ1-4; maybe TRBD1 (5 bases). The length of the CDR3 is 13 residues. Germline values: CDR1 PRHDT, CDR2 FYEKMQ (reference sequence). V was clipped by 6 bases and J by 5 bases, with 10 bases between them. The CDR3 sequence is CASSPRGNEKLFF. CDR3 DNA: TGTGCCAGCAGTCCTCGGGGGAATGAAAAACTGTTTTTT. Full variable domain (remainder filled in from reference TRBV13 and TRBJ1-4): AAGVIQSPRHLIKEKRETATLKCYPIPRHDTVYWYQQGPGQDPQFLISFYEKMQSDKGSIPDRFSAQQFSDYHSELNMSSLELGDSALYFCASSPRGNEKLFFGSGTQLSVL.

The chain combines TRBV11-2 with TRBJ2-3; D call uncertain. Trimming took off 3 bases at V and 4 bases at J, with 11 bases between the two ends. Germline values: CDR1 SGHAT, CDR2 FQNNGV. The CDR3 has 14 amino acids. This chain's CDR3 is CASSFTVVADTQYF. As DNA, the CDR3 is TGTGCCAGCAGCTTTACAGTCGTTGCAGATACGCAGTATTTT.

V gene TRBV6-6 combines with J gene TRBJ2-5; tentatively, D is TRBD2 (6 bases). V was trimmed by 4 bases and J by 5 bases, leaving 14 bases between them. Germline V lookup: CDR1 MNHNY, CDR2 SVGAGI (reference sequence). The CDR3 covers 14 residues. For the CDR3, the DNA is TGTGCCAGCAGTTCTACACCAGGAGGGGAGACCCAGTACTTC. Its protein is CASSSTPGGETQYF.

In nucleotides, the CDR3 is TGTGCCAGCAGCCAAACTAGACTGGGTTCCGGGGAGCTGTTTTTT. Protein sequence: CASSQTRLGSGELFF. The chain is built from TRBV6-5 and TRBJ2-2; the D gene is possibly TRBD2 (5 bases). The CDR3 is made up of 15 amino acids. Germline V gene sequence: CDR1 MNHEY, CDR2 SVGAGI. Trimming cost V 6 bases and J 6 bases, with 17 bases left between them.

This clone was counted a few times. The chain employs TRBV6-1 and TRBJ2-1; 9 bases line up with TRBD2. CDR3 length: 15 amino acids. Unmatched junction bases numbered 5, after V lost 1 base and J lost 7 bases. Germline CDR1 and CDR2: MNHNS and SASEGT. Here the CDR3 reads CASSEEGSGSNEQFF. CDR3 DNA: TGTGCCAGCAGTGAAGAAGGTAGCGGGAGTAATGAGCAGTTCTTC.

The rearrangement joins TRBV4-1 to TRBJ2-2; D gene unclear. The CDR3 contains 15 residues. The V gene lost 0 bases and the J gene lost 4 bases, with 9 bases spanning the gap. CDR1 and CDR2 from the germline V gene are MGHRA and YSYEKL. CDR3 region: CASSQDMASTGELFF. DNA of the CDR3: TGCGCCAGCAGCCAAGACATGGCTTCCACCGGGGAGCTGTTTTTT.

In DNA form, the CDR3 reads TGTGCCAGCAGCCCTCGGACTAGCGTCAGGACCGGGGAGCTGTTTTTT. Translated, it gives CASSPRTSVRTGELFF. The genes are TRBV9 and TRBJ2-2, with 9 nucleotides matching TRBD2. Germline V gene data show CDR1 as SGDLS and CDR2 as YYNGEE. The CDR3 length is 16 residues. V was clipped by 4 bases and J by 5 bases; unmatched bases: 9.

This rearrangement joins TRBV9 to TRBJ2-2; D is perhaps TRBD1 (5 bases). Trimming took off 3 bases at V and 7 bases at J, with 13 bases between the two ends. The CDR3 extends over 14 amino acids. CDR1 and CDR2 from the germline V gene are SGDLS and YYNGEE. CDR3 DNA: TGTGCCAGCAGCGCCCCGACAGACATCGGGGAGCTGTTTTTT. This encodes CASSAPTDIGELFF.

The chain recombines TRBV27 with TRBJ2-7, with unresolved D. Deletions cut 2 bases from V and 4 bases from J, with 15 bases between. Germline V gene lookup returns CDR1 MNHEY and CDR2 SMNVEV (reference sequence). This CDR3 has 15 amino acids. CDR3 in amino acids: CASSLQVSPIYEQYF. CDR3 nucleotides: TGTGCCAGCAGTTTACAGGTTTCTCCGATTTACGAGCAGTACTTC.

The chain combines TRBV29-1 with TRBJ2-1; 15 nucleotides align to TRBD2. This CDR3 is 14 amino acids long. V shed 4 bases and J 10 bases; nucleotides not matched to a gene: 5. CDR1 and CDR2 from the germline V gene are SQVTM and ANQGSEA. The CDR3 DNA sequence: TGCAGCGTTGGGGGACTAGCGGGAGGCGGCGAGCAGTTCTTC. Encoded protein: CSVGGLAGGGEQFF.

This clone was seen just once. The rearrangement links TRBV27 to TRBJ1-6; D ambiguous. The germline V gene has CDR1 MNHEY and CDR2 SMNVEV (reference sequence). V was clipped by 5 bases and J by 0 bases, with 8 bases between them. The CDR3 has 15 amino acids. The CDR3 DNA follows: TGTGCCAGCAGTCTCAGGAACTCCTATAATTCACCCCTCCACTTT. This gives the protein CASSLRNSYNSPLHF.

CDR3 in amino acids: CASSRTGLNTEAFF. CDR3 DNA: TGTGCCAGCAGTAGAACAGGGCTGAACACTGAAGCTTTCTTT. The chain has TRBV27 and TRBJ1-1; D is perhaps TRBD1 (6 bases). Trimming left V 5 bases short and J 0 bases short, with 10 bases between. Germline V lookup: CDR1 MNHEY, CDR2 SMNVEV (reference sequence). The CDR3 has 14 residues.

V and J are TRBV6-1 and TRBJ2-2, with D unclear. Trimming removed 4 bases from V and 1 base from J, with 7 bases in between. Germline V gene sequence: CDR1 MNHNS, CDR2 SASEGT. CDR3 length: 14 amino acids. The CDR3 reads CASSGQKNTGELFF. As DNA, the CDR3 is TGTGCCAGCAGTGGGCAGAAGAACACCGGGGAGCTGTTTTTT.

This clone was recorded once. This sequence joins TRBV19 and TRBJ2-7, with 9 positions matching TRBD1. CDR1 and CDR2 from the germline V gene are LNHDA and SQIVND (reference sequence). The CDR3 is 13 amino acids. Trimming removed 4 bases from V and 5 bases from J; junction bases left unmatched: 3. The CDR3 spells CASSTDRGHEQYF. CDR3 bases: TGTGCCAGTAGTACGGACAGGGGCCACGAGCAGTACTTC.

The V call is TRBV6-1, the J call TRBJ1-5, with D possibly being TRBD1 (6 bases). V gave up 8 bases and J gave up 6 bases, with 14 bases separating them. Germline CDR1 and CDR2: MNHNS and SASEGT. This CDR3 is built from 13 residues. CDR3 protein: CASLQGGGQPQHF. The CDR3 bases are TGTGCCAGCTTACAGGGTGGGGGTCAGCCCCAGCATTTT.

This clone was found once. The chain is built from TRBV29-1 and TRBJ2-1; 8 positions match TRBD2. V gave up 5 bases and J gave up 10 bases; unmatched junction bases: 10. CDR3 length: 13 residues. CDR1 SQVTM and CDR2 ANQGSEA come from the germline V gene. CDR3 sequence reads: CSVLGAGGLEQFF. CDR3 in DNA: TGCAGCGTTTTGGGGGCGGGAGGTTTAGAGCAGTTCTTC.

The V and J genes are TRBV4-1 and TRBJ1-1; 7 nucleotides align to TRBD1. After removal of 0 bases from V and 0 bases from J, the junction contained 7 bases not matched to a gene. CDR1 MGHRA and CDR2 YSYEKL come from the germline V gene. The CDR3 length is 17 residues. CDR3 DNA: TGCGCCAGCAGCCAAGATCTGGGACAGTTCATGAACACTGAAGCTTTCTTT. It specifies CASSQDLGQFMNTEAFF.

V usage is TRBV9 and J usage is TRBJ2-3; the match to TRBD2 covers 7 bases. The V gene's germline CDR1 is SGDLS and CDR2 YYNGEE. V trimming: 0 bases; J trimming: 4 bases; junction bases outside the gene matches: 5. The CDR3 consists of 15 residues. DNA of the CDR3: TGTGCCAGCAGCGTAGGAGGAGGGAGGGCAGATACGCAGTATTTT. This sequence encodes CASSVGGGRADTQYF.

CDR3 nucleotides: TGTGCCTGGAGTACAGGGGACGGTCATCAGCCCCAGCATTTT. Its protein is CAWSTGDGHQPQHF. This chain uses TRBV30 with TRBJ1-5, with 7 bases fitting TRBD1. The V gene's germline CDR1 is GTSNPN and CDR2 SVGIG (reference sequence). Unmatched junction bases numbered 6, after V lost 2 bases and J lost 5 bases. The CDR3 totals 14 residues.

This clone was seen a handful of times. The CDR3 nucleotides are TGTGCCAGCCAAAGAGGGGGGGGGACTTTGGGGGGCTACACCTTC. Residues: CASQRGGGTLGGYTF. This chain joins TRBV28 and TRBJ1-2; weak D call: TRBD1 (6 bases). The length of the CDR3 is 15 residues. With 8 bases removed from V and 8 bases from J, the gap between germline ends came to 24 bases. Germline CDR1 reads MDHEN; CDR2 reads SYDVKM.

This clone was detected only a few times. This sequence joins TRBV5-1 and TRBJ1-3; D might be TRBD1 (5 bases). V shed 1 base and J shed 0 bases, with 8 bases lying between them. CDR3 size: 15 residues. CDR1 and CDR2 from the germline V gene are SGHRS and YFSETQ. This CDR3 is CASSLTGGSGNTIYF. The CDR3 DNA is TGCGCCAGCAGCTTGACCGGGGGCTCTGGAAACACCATATATTTT.

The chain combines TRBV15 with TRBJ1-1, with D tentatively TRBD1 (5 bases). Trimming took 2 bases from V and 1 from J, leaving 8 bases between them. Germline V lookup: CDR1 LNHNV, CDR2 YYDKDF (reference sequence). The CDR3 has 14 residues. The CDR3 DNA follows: TGTGCCACCAGCAGACTTACAGGGAACACTGAAGCTTTCTTT. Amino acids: CATSRLTGNTEAFF.

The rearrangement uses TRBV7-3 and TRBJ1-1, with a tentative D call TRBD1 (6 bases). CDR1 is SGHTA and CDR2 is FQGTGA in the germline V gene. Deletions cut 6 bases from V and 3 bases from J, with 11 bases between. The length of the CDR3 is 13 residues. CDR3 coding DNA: TGTGCCAGCAGTCCCAGGGGCTACACTGAAGCTTTCTTT. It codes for CASSPRGYTEAFF.

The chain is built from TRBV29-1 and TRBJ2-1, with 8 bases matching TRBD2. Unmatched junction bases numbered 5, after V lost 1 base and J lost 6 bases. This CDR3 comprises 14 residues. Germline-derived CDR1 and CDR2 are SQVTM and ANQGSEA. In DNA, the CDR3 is TGCAGCGTTGAAGGCTCGCGGGAGGTCAATGAGCAGTTCTTC. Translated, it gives CSVEGSREVNEQFF.

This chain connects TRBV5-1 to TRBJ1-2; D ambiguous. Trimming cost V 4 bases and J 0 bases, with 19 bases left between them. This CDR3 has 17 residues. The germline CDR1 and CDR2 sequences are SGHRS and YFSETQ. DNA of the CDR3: TGCGCCAGCAGCCACTCCGGACTCATGGCAGCTAACTATGGCTACACCTTC. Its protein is CASSHSGLMAANYGYTF.